This record covers a single T cell receptor beta chain. Its cognate antigen is unknown. This sample is part of a study of early T cells in non-severe SARS-CoV-2 infection. Overall study findings and caveats: VDJdb-based matching was biased toward anti-spike CD8 responses and missed private and CD4 specificities.

TCRdb re-analysed the 5' RACE reads in MiXCR, keeping a single row per CDR3 protein. The table has tens of thousands of distinct CDR3 sequences, about 5% seen once; the top ten hold about 24%. The sample consisted of whole blood. The receptor's source is an adult who was a healthcare worker with PCR-confirmed SARS-CoV-2 infection or an uninfected control (not recorded which).

In DNA form, the CDR3 reads TGTGCCAGCAGGACCGACAGGGGAAACACTGAAGCTTTCTTT. Residues: CASRTDRGNTEAFF. The chain carries TRBV6-1 and TRBJ1-1; 8 bases fit TRBD1. CDR3 length: 14 residues. Looked up from germline, CDR1 is MNHNS and CDR2 is SASEGT. Unmatched junction bases numbered 5, after V lost 6 bases and J lost 2 bases.